The clone carrying this T cell receptor beta chain was seen only once. Antigen specificity is unknown. The data belong to a study of cytomegalovirus exposure and HLA in healthy donors. Overall study results and limits: TCR beta sequences numbering fewer than 20,000 were associated with HLA alleles at 0.05 false discovery rate in a later analysis.

PCR involved 60 Vbeta and 13 Jbeta primers. Repertoires were generated with immunoSEQ multiplex PCR, while TCRdb's copy carries only in-frame clones and drops some. Of approximately 100,000 clones in the sample, roughly 74% were seen once. Germline CDR1 and CDR2: SGHTA and FQGNSA. Trimming cost V 8 bases and J 4 bases; bases outside gene matches: 5. The CDR3 is 13 residues long. The V and J genes are TRBV7-2 and TRBJ1-2, with TRBD1 identical over 9 bases. The specimen was PBMCs. The clonotype originates from a woman aged 40-49 years in good health and CMV-seronegative. CDR3 residues: CASREDRGYGYTF. CDR3 coding DNA: TGTGCCAGCCGAGAGGACAGGGGCTATGGCTACACCTTC.